A selection of T cell receptor beta chains follows, all from one sample in a study of cytomegalovirus exposure and HLA in healthy donors. Only in-frame clones appear in the TCRdb table, and some are missing; sequencing was by immunoSEQ multiplex PCR. The sample has 50,000 to 70,000 clones, 70% to 75% seen once. Sequencing was carried out using PBMCs. The receptors stem from a man aged 35 to 55 in good health and CMV-seropositive. Both conserved end residues are part of each CDR3. A D gene is named only where the DNA matches it firmly. Rows give clone size only sometimes, using once, few, many, or a class for an expanded clone.

TRBV2	-	-	TRBJ1-6	CASSRTDNSPLHF	TGTGCCAGCAGTAGGACAGATAATTCACCCCTCCACTTT
TRBV4-2	-	-	TRBJ2-4	CASSPERRYF	TGTGCCAGCAGCCCCGAACGTAGGTACTTC
TRBV5-4	-	-	TRBJ1-2	CASSLDSNYGYTF	TGTGCCAGCAGCCTCGACAGTAACTATGGCTACACCTTC
TRBV2	-	TRBD2	TRBJ2-4	CASTVAGAKNIQYF	TGTGCCAGCACGGTAGCGGGGGCCAAAAACATTCAGTACTTC
TRBV6-1	-	-	TRBJ1-2	CASRGDSAFYGYTF	TGTGCCAGCAGGGGGGACTCCGCCTTTTATGGCTACACCTTC
TRBV5-5	-	-	TRBJ1-5	CASSTQGGNQPQHF	TGTGCCAGCAGCACACAAGGGGGTAATCAGCCCCAGCATTTT
TRBV10-2	-	-	TRBJ2-1	CASTDGGAHNGQFF	TGCGCCAGCACCGACGGGGGAGCTCACAATGGGCAGTTCTTC
TRBV21-1	-	-	TRBJ1-2	CASSPPGGYTF	TGTGCCAGCAGCCCTCCGGGGGGCTACACCTTC
TRBV4-1	-	TRBD1	TRBJ1-3	CASSQEPLTGGTGNTIYF	TGCGCCAGCAGCCAAGAGCCGCTGACAGGGGGCACTGGAAACACCATATATTTT
TRBV9	few	-	TRBJ1-5	CASSVAIGADQPQHF	TGTGCCAGCAGCGTAGCTATAGGGGCGGATCAGCCCCAGCATTTT
TRBV5-4	-	TRBD1	TRBJ2-6	CASSPTGGASGANVLTF	TGTGCCAGCAGCCCTACAGGGGGCGCCTCTGGGGCCAACGTCCTGACTTTC
TRBV4-1	-	-	TRBJ2-4	CASSQDPAGWAKNIQYF	TGCGCCAGCAGCCAAGATCCGGCAGGTTGGGCCAAAAACATTCAGTACTTC
TRBV2	-	-	TRBJ2-2	CASRTIDSHTGELFF	TGTGCCAGCAGAACGATAGACTCCCACACCGGGGAGCTGTTTTTT
TRBV19	-	TRBD1	TRBJ2-2	CASSTDRANTGELFF	TGTGCCAGTAGTACGGACAGGGCGAACACCGGGGAGCTGTTTTTT
TRBV4-1	once	-	TRBJ1-1	CASSQGGPEAFF	TGCGCCAGCAGCCAAGGGGGCCCGGAAGCTTTCTTT
TRBV30	-	-	TRBJ2-7	CAWGPGGGRYEQYF	TGTGCCTGGGGGCCGGGCGGGGGCCGCTACGAGCAGTACTTC
TRBV7-8	-	TRBD1	TRBJ1-5	CASSLEYRGPQHF	TGTGCCAGCAGCTTAGAGTACAGGGGGCCCCAGCATTTT
TRBV19	-	TRBD1	TRBJ2-6	CATGTERSGANVLTF	TGTGCCACCGGGACAGAGCGCTCTGGGGCCAACGTCCTGACTTTC
TRBV11-2	few	TRBD2	TRBJ2-1	CASSPGGAWIHEQFF	TGTGCCAGCAGCCCCGGGGGGGCCTGGATCCATGAGCAGTTCTTC
TRBV4-3	-	TRBD1	TRBJ1-5	CASSQRTGVNQPQHF	TGCGCCAGCAGCCAACGGACAGGGGTCAATCAGCCCCAGCATTTT
TRBV27	-	-	TRBJ2-5	CASSLSLPRGGRETQYF	TGTGCCAGCAGTTTATCCCTCCCAAGGGGAGGAAGGGAGACCCAGTACTTC
TRBV5-1	-	-	TRBJ2-7	CASSLAPVIGGLLYEQYF	TGCGCCAGCAGCTTGGCCCCCGTTATTGGGGGGTTACTCTACGAGCAGTACTTC
TRBV7-3	-	-	TRBJ2-3	CASSLSGWGDTDTQYF	TGTGCCAGCAGCCTAAGCGGTTGGGGGGATACAGATACGCAGTATTTT
TRBV25-1	-	-	TRBJ1-2	CASIGGVDYGYTF	TGTGCCAGCATAGGGGGAGTTGACTATGGCTACACCTTC
TRBV6-1	-	-	TRBJ2-7	CASSEALRGPYEQYF	TGTGCCAGCAGTGAAGCGCTTCGGGGTCCCTACGAGCAGTACTTC
TRBV29-1	few	TRBD1	TRBJ2-7	CSVEVGDRGYEQYF	TGCAGCGTTGAAGTCGGGGACAGGGGCTACGAGCAGTACTTC
TRBV30	-	-	TRBJ1-2	CAWSVGGYGYTF	TGTGCCTGGAGTGTAGGGGGATATGGCTACACCTTC
TRBV7-9	-	TRBD2	TRBJ2-3	CASSSLLAGEGDTQYF	TGTGCCAGCAGCTCGTTACTAGCGGGGGAGGGAGATACGCAGTATTTT
TRBV5-4	-	TRBD2	TRBJ2-5	CASSFSGGLQETQYF	TGTGCCAGCAGCTTCAGCGGGGGGTTGCAAGAGACCCAGTACTTC
TRBV7-2	-	-	TRBJ2-5	CASSLWGMVLETQYF	TGTGCCAGCAGCTTGTGGGGCATGGTTCTAGAGACCCAGTACTTC
TRBV5-6	-	TRBD1	TRBJ2-2	CASSSDRENTGELFF	TGTGCCAGCAGCTCGGACAGGGAGAACACCGGGGAGCTGTTTTTT
TRBV2	-	-	TRBJ1-2	CASSEMKQGPYGYTF	TGTGCCAGCAGTGAAATGAAGCAGGGCCCATATGGCTACACCTTC
TRBV7-9	-	TRBD2	TRBJ2-3	CASSPVAGGMADTQYF	TGTGCCAGCAGCCCCGTAGCGGGGGGGATGGCAGATACGCAGTATTTT
TRBV6-6	-	TRBD1	TRBJ1-2	CASRGAGQGEGYTF	TGTGCCAGCAGAGGGGCGGGACAGGGGGAAGGCTACACCTTC
TRBV7-7	-	TRBD2	TRBJ2-3	CASSSLTSGGTDTQYF	TGTGCTAGCAGTTCACTGACTAGCGGGGGCACAGATACGCAGTATTTT
TRBV4-1	-	TRBD1	TRBJ2-3	CASSQAGQGPTDTQYF	TGCGCCAGCAGCCAGGCAGGACAGGGGCCCACAGATACGCAGTATTTT
TRBV4-3	-	-	TRBJ2-1	CASSRRNRVSNYNEQFF	TGCGCCAGCAGCCGCCGAAACAGGGTATCGAACTACAATGAGCAGTTCTTC
TRBV2	few	TRBD1	TRBJ1-6	CASSYDRGRFGSYNSPLHF	TGTGCCAGCAGCTATGACAGGGGGCGCTTCGGCTCCTATAATTCACCCCTCCACTTT
TRBV7-2	-	-	TRBJ1-1	CASSLAAGTEAFF	TGTGCCAGCAGCTTAGCTGCCGGGACTGAAGCTTTCTTT
TRBV5-4	-	TRBD2	TRBJ2-1	CASLGRGPTSYNEQFF	TGTGCCAGCCTCGGGAGGGGCCCCACTTCCTACAATGAGCAGTTCTTC
TRBV7-2	-	TRBD1	TRBJ1-2	CASSPRQGTRANYGYTF	TGTGCCAGCAGCCCCCGACAGGGGACCCGAGCTAACTATGGCTACACCTTC
TRBV6-5	-	-	TRBJ1-6	CASSYSSKGTHSPLHF	TGTGCCAGCAGTTACTCGAGTAAGGGGACTCATTCACCCCTCCACTTT
TRBV6-5	once	TRBD2	TRBJ2-1	CASRSSGGNNEQFF	TGTGCCAGCAGGAGTAGCGGGGGTAACAATGAGCAGTTCTTC
TRBV7-9	-	-	TRBJ2-1	CASSNRDDEQFF	TGTGCCAGCAGCAACAGGGACGATGAGCAGTTCTTC
TRBV7-7	-	-	TRBJ2-1	CASSLDGDNEQFF	TGTGCCAGCAGCTTAGACGGAGACAATGAGCAGTTCTTC
TRBV29-1	-	-	TRBJ2-2	CSATGEDTGELFF	TGCAGCGCAACCGGGGAGGACACCGGGGAGCTGTTTTTT
TRBV7-9	-	-	TRBJ1-5	CASSLDRLGQPQHF	TGTGCCAGCAGCTTAGACAGGTTGGGTCAGCCCCAGCATTTT
TRBV6-5	-	-	TRBJ1-5	CASSGPGQPQHF	TGTGCCAGCTCAGGGCCGGGTCAGCCCCAGCATTTT
TRBV5-4	-	TRBD1	TRBJ1-4	CASSADRTNEKLFF	TGTGCCAGCAGCGCGGACAGGACAAATGAAAAACTGTTTTTT
TRBV30	few	-	TRBJ1-5	CAWSAWGEQPQHF	TGTGCCTGGAGTGCTTGGGGGGAACAGCCCCAGCATTTT
TRBV27	once	-	TRBJ1-1	CASSLYREYEAFF	TGTGCCAGCAGTTTATACAGGGAGTATGAAGCTTTCTTT
TRBV11-1	-	-	TRBJ1-6	CASSLSEYSPLHF	TGTGCCAGCAGCTTAAGCGAGTATTCACCCCTCCACTTT
TRBV7-7	few	-	TRBJ2-5	CASSLGRGQETQYF	TGTGCTAGCAGCTTAGGGCGGGGCCAAGAGACCCAGTACTTC
TRBV5-1	-	TRBD2	TRBJ2-3	CASSLETSGGGDTQYF	TGCGCCAGCAGCTTAGAGACTAGCGGGGGTGGGGATACGCAGTATTTT
TRBV2	few	-	TRBJ2-2	CASSIGHSGELFF	TGTGCCAGCAGTATTGGACATTCCGGGGAGCTGTTTTTT
TRBV30	-	TRBD1	TRBJ1-3	CAWSANPDRGALNTIYF	TGTGCCTGGAGTGCCAACCCGGACAGGGGGGCTCTTAACACCATATATTTT